This TCR beta chain was retrieved from a study of CD8 T cells in ankylosing spondylitis. As the method for making TCR beta libraries, quantitative 5'-RACE with molecular barcodes was used. Using its own MiXCR run on the 5' RACE reads, TCRdb lists one record per CDR3 protein. Seen here are around 130,000 distinct CDR3 sequences, approximately 14% observed once, and the top ten hold about 2.7%. Details on this clonotype: Antigen specificity is unknown.

In germline, CDR1 is SGHTA, CDR2 FQGNSA. V was cut by 4 bases and J by 2 bases, with 9 bases left in between. CDR3 length equals 15 residues. Study outcomes and limitations: Matched synovial fluid from ankylosing spondylitis patients was reported to be enriched for disease-linked clones. In ankylosing spondylitis blood, a motif of roughly eight highly homologous TCR beta variants appeared characteristic.

The sequence derives from a female donor with ankylosing spondylitis or in good health (not recorded which). The V and J genes are TRBV7-2 and TRBJ2-6; D is possibly TRBD2 (6 bases). The sequenced sample consisted of blood, either unsorted or a sorted T cell fraction (not recorded which). The CDR3 sequence is CASSSGRTGANVLTF. The CDR3 region has the DNA TGTGCCAGCAGCTCAGGGAGGACTGGGGCCAACGTCCTGACTTTC.